The 4 T cell receptor beta chains below were found in one sample sequenced in a study of CD8 T cells in Susac syndrome. Reverse transcription of roughly 0.45 to 1 ug RNA used random hexamers. TCRdb redid the calling of the immunoSEQ multiplex PCR reads with MiXCR, one entry per CDR3 protein. Of 150,000 to 180,000 distinct CDR3 sequences in the sample, 90% to 95% were seen once. The sample was CD8+ T cells from PBMCs. All receptors come from a human donor with multiple sclerosis.

Here the CDR3 reads CASSLGAGSYNEQFF. The CDR3 DNA is TGTGCCAGCAGCTTGGGGGCAGGGTCCTACAATGAGCAGTTCTTC. J is TRBJ2-1 and V is TRBV5-6; perhaps TRBD1 as D (5 bases). The CDR3 is made up of 15 amino acids. Deletions cut 0 bases from V and 1 base from J, with 8 bases between. Germline CDR1 reads SGHDT; CDR2 reads YYEEEE.

The chain employs TRBV20-1 and TRBJ2-1; 7 bases match TRBD2. The length of the CDR3 is 14 residues. Per germline, CDR1 DFQATT and CDR2 SNEGSKA (reference sequence). V shed 3 bases and J 4 bases; nucleotides not matched to a gene: 6. This chain's CDR3 is CSASWASGYNEQFF. DNA for the CDR3: TGCAGTGCTAGTTGGGCTAGCGGATACAATGAGCAGTTCTTC.

The chain uses TRBV5-1 and TRBJ1-2, with TRBD1 as a possible D gene (6 bases). The V gene's germline CDR1 is SGHRS and CDR2 YFSETQ. With 0 bases removed from V and 6 bases from J, the gap between germline ends came to 6 bases. This CDR3 is built from 12 residues. Written as DNA, the CDR3 is TGCGCCAGCAGCTTGGGGGACAATGGCTACACCTTC. Its protein product is CASSLGDNGYTF. The variable domain in full, completed from reference TRBV5-1 and TRBJ1-2, reads KAGVTQTPRYLIKTRGQQVTLSCSPISGHRSVSWYQQTPGQGLQFLFEYFSETQRNKGNFPGRFSGRQFSNSRSEMNVSTLELGDSALYLCASSLGDNGYTFGSGTRLTVV.

The chain is built from TRBV9 and TRBJ2-2, with D tentatively TRBD2 (6 bases). V lost 5 bases and J 4 bases, leaving 18 bases between the germline ends. This CDR3 region has 16 residues. CDR1 and CDR2 from the germline V gene are SGDLS and YYNGEE. This CDR3 reads CASSAWGDLSTGELFF. CDR3 DNA sequence: TGTGCCAGCAGTGCGTGGGGGGACCTCAGCACCGGGGAGCTGTTTTTT.